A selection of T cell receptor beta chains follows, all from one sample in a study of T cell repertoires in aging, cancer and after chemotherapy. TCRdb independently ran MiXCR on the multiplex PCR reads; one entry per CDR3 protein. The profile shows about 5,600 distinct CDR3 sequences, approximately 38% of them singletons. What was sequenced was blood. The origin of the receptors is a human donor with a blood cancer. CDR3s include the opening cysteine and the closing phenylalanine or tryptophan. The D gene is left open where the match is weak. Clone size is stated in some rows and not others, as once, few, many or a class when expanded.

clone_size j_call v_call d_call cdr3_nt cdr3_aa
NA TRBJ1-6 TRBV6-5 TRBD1 TGTGCCAGCAGTTTCCGCCGGGACAGGGCTAATTCACCCCTCCACTTT CASSFRRDRANSPLHF
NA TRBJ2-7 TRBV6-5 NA TGTGCCAGCAGTTACTCGACAGGCTGGACGTACTTC CASSYSTGWTYF
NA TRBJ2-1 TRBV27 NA TGTGCCAGCAGCCCGTACGGGACCCAAGACAATGAGCAGTTCTTC CASSPYGTQDNEQFF
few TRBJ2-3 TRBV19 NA TGTGCCAGTAGTATTGGCCCTTACCGCACAGATACGCAGTATTTT CASSIGPYRTDTQYF
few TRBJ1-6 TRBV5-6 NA TGTGCCAGCAGCGTGGACCATTATAATTCACCCCTCCACTTT CASSVDHYNSPLHF
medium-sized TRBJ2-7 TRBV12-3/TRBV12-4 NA TGTGCCAGCAGGGACCAAGGCAGGTACGAGCAGTACTTC CASRDQGRYEQYF
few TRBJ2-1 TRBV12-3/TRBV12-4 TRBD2 TGTGCCAGCAGTTTATTAGCGGGAGGGCCCGTTGAGCAGTTCTTC CASSLLAGGPVEQFF
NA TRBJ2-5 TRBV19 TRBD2 TGTGCCAGTAGTCCCAGAAGGACTAGCGGAGAGACCCAGTACTTC CASSPRRTSGETQYF
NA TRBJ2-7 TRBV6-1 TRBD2 TGTGCCAGCATAGGGGGTCGGACTAGCGAGGGCGAGCAGTACTTC CASIGGRTSEGEQYF
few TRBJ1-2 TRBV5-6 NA TGTGCCAGCAGCTCGCTTGACGGGGACTATGGCTACACCTTC CASSSLDGDYGYTF